The count of the clone carrying this T cell receptor (beta chain) is one. Its antigen is as yet unknown. These data belong to a study of cytomegalovirus exposure and HLA in healthy donors. In germline, CDR1 is GTSNPN, CDR2 SVGIG (reference sequence). Between the trimmed V and J ends, which lost 5 bases and 5 bases, there was a span of 10 bases. This CDR3 comprises 11 residues. Study-wide points: Many donors shared some public TCRs, even though most TCR sequences were rare. Being productive about 90% or about 30% of the time was typical of most TCR beta V segments in an earlier analysis. In a later analysis, at a false discovery rate of 0.05, 15,000 to 20,000 TCR beta sequences matched HLA alleles.

PCR amplification relied on 60 Vbeta primers (plus 13 Jbeta primers). How the authors handled the data: A follow-up analysis tallied 60 million to 85 million unique TCR beta chains, roughly 11 million shared. Sequenced by immunoSEQ multiplex PCR; TCRdb stores in-frame clones only, minus some. For V, J and clone size, that table is used; D and trimming come from the DNA. Altogether around 130,000 clones are present, more than 65% being singletons, with the ten largest covering 1.4% to 1.5%. This TCR was recovered from a young woman in good health and CMV-seronegative. Sequencing was carried out using PBMCs. The V and J genes are TRBV30 and TRBJ2-7, with no clear D. CDR3 residues: CAWGPQNEQYF. The CDR3 DNA reads TGTGCCTGGGGTCCGCAGAACGAGCAGTACTTC.